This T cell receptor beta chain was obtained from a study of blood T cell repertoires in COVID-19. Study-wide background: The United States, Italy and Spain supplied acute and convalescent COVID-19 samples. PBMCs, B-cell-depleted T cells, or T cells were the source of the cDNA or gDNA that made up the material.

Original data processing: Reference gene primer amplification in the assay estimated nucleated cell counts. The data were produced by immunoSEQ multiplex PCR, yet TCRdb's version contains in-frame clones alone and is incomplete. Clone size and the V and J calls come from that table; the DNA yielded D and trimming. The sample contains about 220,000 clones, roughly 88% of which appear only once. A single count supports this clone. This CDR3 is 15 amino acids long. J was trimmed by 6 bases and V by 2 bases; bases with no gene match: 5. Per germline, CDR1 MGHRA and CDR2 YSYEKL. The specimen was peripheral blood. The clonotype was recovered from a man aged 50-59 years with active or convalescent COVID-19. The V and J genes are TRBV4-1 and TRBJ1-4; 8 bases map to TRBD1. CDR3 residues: CASSQRTGSYEKLFF. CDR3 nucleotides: TGCGCCAGCAGCCAACGGACAGGGTCCTATGAAAAACTGTTTTTT.